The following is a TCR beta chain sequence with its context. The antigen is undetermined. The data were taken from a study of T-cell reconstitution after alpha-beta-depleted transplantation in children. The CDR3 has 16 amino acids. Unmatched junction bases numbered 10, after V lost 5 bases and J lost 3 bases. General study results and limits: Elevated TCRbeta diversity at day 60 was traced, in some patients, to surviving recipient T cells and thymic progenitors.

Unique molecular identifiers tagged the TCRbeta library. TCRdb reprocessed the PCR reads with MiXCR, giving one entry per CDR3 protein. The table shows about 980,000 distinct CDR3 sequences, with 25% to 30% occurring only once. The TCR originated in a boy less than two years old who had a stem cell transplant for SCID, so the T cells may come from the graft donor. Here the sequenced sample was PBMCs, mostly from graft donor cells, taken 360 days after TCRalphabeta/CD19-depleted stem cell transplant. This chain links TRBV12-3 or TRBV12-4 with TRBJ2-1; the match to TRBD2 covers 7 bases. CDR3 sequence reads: CASSPTRDYLYNEQFF. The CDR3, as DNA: TGTGCCAGCAGTCCCACCCGGGACTACCTCTACAATGAGCAGTTCTTC.